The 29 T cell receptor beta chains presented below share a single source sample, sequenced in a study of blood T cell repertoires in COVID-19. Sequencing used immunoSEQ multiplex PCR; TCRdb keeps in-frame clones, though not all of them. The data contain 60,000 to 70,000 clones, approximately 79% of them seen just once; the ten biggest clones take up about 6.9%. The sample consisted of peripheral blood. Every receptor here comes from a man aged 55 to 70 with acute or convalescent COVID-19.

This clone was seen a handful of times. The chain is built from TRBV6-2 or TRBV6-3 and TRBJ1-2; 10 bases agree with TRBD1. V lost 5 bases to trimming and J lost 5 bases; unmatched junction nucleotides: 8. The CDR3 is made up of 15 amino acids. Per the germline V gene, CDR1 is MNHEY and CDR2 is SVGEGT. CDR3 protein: CASSNPGTGAYGYTF. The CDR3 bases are TGTGCCAGCAGTAATCCCGGGACAGGGGCTTATGGCTACACCTTC.

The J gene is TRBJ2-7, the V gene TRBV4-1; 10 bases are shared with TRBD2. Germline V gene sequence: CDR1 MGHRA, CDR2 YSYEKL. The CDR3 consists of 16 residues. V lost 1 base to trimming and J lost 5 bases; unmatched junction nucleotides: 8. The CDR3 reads CASSQVGSGGPHEQYF. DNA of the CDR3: TGCGCCAGCAGCCAAGTCGGTAGCGGGGGGCCCCACGAGCAGTACTTC.

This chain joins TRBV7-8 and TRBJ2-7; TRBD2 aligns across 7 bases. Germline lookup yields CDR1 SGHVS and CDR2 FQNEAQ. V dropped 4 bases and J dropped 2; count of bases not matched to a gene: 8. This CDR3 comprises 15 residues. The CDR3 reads CASSSATSAPYEQYF. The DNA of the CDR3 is TGTGCCAGCAGCTCGGCCACTAGCGCCCCCTACGAGCAGTACTTC.

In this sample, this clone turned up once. The CDR3 DNA is TGTGCCAGCAGCCAAGATGTTGCGGGATATGGCTACACCTTC. Residues: CASSQDVAGYGYTF. The chain uses TRBV14 and TRBJ1-2; D ambiguous. Trimming pared 0 bases from V and 5 bases from J, leaving 10 bases between. The germline V gene encodes CDR1 SGHDN and CDR2 FVKESK. This CDR3 has 14 amino acids.

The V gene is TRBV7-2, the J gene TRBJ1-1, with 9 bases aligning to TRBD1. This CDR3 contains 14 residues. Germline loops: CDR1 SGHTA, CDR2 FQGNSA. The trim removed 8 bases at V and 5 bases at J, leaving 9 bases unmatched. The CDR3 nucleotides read TGTGCCAGCGCATATACCGGGACAGGGACTGAAGCTTTCTTT. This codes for CASAYTGTGTEAFF.

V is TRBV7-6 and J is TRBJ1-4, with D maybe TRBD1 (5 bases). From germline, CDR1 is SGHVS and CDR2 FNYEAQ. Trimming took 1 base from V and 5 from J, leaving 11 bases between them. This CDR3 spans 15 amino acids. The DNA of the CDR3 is TGTGCCAGCAGCTTAGATGGGGGGTGGAATGAAAAACTGTTTTTT. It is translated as CASSLDGGWNEKLFF.

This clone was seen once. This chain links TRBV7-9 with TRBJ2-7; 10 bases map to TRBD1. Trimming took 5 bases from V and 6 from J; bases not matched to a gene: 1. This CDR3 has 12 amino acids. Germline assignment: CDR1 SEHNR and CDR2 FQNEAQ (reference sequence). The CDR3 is CASSRDRGEQYV. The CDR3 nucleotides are TGTGCCAGCAGCAGGGACAGGGGCGAGCAGTACGTC.

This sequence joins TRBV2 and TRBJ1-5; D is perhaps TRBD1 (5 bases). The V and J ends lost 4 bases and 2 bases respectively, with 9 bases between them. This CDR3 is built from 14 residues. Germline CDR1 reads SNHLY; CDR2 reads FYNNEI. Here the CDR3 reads CASSGGRGNQPQHF. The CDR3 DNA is TGTGCCAGCAGTGGGGGCAGAGGCAATCAGCCCCAGCATTTT.

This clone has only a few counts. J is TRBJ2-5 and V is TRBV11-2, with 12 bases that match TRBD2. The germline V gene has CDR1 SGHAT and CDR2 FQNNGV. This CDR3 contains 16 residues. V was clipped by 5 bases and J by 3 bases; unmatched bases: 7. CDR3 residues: CASSIQLAGGKETQYF. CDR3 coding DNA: TGTGCCAGCAGCATCCAACTAGCGGGGGGTAAAGAGACCCAGTACTTC.

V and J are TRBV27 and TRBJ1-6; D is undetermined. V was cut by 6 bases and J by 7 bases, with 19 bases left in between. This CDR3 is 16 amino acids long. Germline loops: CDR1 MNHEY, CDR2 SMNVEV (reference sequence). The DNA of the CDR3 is TGTGCCAGCAGCATTAAGTCCGGGAGACCAAATTCACCCCTCCACTTT. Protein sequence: CASSIKSGRPNSPLHF.

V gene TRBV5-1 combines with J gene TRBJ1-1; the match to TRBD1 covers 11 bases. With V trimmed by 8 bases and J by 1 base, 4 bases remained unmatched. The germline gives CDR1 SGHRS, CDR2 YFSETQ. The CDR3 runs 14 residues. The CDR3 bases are TGCGCCAGTGGACAGGGGGCGAAGAACACTGAAGCTTTCTTT. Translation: CASGQGAKNTEAFF. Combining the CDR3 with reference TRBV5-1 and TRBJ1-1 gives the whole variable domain KAGVTQTPRYLIKTRGQQVTLSCSPISGHRSVSWYQQTPGQGLQFLFEYFSETQRNKGNFPGRFSGRQFSNSRSEMNVSTLELGDSALYLCASGQGAKNTEAFFGQGTRLTVV.

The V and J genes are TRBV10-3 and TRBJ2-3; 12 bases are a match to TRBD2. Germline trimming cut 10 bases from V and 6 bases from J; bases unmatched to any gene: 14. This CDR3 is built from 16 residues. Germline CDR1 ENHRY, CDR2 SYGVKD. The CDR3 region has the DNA TGTGCCACAACCACCCGACTAGCGGGGGCTGGGGATACGCAGTATTTT. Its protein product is CATTTRLAGAGDTQYF.

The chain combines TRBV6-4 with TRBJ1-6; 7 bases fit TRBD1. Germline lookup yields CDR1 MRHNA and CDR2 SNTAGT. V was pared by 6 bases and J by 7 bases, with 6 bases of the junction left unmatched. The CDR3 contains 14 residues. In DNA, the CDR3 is TGTGCCAGCAGCCGGGGACAGTTAAATTCACCCCTCCACTTT. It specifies CASSRGQLNSPLHF.

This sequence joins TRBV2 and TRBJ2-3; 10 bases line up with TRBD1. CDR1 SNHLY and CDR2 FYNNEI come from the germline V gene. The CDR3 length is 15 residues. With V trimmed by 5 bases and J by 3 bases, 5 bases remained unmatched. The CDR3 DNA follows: TGTGCCAGCAGTTGGGGACAGGGGTCGACAGATACGCAGTATTTT. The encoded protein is CASSWGQGSTDTQYF.

The CDR3 nucleotides are TGTGCCAGCAAGGGACAGACGAACGGTGAAGCTTTCTTT. Translation: CASKGQTNGEAFF. The chain has TRBV2 and TRBJ1-1; 7 bases align to TRBD1. The germline CDR1 and CDR2 sequences are SNHLY and FYNNEI. Trimming cost V 7 bases and J 7 bases; bases outside gene matches: 9. This CDR3 region has 13 residues.

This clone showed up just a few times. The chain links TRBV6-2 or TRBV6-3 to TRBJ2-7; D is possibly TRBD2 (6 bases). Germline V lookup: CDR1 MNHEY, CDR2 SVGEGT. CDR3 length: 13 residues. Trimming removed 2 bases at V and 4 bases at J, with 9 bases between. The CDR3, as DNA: TGTGCCAGCAGTTACGGCGGGGAATACGAGCAGTACTTC. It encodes CASSYGGEYEQYF.

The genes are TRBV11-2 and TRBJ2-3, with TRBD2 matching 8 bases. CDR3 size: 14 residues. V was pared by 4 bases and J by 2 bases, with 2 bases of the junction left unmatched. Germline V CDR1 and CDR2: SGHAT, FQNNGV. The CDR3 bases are TGTGCCAGCAGCTGGCGGGGGGCCACAGATACGCAGTATTTT. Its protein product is CASSWRGATDTQYF.

CDR3 protein: CSARRQGEQYF. The CDR3 DNA reads TGCAGTGCTAGGAGACAGGGCGAGCAGTACTTC. This rearrangement joins TRBV20-1 to TRBJ2-7, with TRBD1 matching over 7 bases. The germline gives CDR1 DFQATT, CDR2 SNEGSKA (reference sequence). After removal of 3 bases from V and 6 bases from J, the junction contained 2 bases not matched to a gene. The CDR3 contains 11 residues.

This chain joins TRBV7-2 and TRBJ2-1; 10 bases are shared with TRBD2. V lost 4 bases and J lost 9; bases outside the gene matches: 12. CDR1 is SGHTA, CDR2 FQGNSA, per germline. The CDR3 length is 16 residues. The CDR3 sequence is CASSWGSGGYQAEQFF. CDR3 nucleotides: TGTGCCAGCAGCTGGGGTAGCGGGGGGTACCAGGCTGAGCAGTTCTTC. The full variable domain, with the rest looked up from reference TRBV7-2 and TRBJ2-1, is GAGVSQSPSNKVTEKGKDVELRCDPISGHTALYWYRQSLGQGLEFLIYFQGNSAPDKSGLPSDRFSAERTGGSVSTLTIQRTQQEDSAVYLCASSWGSGGYQAEQFFGPGTRLTVL.

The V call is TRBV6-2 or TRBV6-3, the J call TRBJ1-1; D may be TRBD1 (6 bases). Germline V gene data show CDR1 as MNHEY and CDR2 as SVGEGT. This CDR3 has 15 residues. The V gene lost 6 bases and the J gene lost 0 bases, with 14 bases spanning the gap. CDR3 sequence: CASSSTTGLNTEAFF. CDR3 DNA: TGTGCCAGCAGCTCGACGACAGGTCTGAACACTGAAGCTTTCTTT.

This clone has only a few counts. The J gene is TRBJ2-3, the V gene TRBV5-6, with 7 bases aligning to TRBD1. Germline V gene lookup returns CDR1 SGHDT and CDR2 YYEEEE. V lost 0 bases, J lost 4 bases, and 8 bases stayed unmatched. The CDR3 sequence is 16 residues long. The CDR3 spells CASSLGGRGPADTQYF. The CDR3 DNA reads TGTGCCAGCAGCTTGGGGGGAAGGGGGCCGGCAGATACGCAGTATTTT.

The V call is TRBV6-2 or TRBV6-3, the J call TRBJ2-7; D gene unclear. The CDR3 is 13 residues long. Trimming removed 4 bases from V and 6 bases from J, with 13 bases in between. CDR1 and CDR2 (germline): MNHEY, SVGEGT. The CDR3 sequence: CASSLSGFGEQYF. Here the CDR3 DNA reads TGTGCCAGCAGTTTGAGTGGTTTCGGCGAGCAGTACTTC.

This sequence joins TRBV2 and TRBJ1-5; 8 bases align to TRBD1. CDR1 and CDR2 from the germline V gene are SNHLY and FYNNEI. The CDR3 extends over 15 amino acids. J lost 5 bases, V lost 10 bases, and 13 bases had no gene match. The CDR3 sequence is CATADDRGADQPQHF. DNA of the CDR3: TGTGCCACCGCGGACGACAGGGGTGCGGATCAGCCCCAGCATTTT.

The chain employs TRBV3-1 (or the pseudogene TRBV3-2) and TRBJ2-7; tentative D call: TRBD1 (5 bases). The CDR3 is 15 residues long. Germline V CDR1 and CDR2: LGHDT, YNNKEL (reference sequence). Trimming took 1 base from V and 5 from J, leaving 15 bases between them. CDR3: CASSQGPARANEQYV. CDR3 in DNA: TGTGCCAGCAGCCAAGGTCCGGCCAGGGCCAACGAGCAGTACGTC.

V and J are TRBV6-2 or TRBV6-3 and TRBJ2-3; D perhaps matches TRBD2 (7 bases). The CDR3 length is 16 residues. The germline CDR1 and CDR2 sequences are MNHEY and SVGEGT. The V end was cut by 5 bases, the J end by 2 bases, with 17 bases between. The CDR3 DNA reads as TGTGCCAGCAGTCTCCCCCCCGGGGGGCTCACAGATACGCAGTATTTT. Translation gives CASSLPPGGLTDTQYF.

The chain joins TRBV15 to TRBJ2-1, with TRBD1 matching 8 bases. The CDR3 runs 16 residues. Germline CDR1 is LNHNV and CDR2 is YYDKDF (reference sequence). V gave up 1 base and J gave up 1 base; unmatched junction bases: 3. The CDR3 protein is CATSRGGQGSYNEQFF. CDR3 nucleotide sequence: TGTGCCACCAGCAGAGGAGGACAGGGTTCCTACAATGAGCAGTTCTTC. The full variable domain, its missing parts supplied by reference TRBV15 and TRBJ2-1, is DAMVIQNPRYQVTQFGKPVTLSCSQTLNHNVMYWYQQKSSQAPKLLFHYYDKDFNNEADTPDNFQSRRPNTSFCFLDIRSPGLGDTAMYLCATSRGGQGSYNEQFFGPGTRLTVL.

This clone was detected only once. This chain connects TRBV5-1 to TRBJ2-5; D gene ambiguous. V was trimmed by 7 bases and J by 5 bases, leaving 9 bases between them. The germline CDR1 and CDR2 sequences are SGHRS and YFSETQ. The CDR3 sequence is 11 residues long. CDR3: CASQASETQYF. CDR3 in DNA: TGCGCCAGCCAAGCCTCGGAGACCCAGTACTTC.

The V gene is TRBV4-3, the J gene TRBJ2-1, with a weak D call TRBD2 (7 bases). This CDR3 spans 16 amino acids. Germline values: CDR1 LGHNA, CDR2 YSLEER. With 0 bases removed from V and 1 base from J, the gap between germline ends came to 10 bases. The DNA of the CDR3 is TGCGCCAGCAGCCAAGAAGAGGGGGGGTCCTACAATGAGCAGTTCTTC. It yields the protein CASSQEEGGSYNEQFF.

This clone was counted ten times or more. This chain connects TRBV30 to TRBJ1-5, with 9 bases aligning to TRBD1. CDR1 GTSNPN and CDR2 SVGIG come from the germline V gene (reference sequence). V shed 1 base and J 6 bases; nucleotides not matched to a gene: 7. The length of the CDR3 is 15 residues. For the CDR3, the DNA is TGTGCCTGGAGTGCTAAACAGGGGGCGGTTCAGCCCCAGCATTTT. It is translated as CAWSAKQGAVQPQHF.